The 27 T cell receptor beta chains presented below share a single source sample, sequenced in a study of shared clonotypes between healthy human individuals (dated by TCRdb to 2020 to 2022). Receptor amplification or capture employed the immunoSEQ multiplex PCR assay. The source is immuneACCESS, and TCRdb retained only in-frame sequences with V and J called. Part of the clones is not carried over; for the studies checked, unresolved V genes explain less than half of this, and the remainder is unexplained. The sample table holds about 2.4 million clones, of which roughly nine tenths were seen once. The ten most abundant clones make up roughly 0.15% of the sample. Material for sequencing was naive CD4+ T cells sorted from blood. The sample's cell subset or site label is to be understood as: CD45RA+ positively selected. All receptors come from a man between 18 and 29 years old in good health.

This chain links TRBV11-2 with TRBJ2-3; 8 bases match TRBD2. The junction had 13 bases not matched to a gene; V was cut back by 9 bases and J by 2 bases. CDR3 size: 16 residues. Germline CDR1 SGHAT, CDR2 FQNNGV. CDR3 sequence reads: CASHRSGGNPTDTQYF. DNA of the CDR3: TGTGCCAGTCACCGAAGCGGGGGAAACCCCACAGATACGCAGTATTTT.

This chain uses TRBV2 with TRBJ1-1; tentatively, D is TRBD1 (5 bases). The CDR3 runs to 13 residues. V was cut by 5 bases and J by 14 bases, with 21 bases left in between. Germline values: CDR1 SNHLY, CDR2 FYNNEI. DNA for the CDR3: TGTGCCAGCAGTCCTGGCGCAGGGACCGCCGACTTCTTT. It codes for CASSPGAGTADFF.

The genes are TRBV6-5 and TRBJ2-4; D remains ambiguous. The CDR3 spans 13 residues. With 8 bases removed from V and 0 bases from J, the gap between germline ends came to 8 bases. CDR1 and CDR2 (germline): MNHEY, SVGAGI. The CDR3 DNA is TGTGCCAGCTTACAGTTAGCCAAAAACATTCAGTACTTC. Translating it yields CASLQLAKNIQYF.

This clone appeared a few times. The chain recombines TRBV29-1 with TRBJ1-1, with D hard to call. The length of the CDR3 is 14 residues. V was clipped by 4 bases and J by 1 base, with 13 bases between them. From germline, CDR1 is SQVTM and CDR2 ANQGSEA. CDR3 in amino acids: CSVVNPARNTEAFF. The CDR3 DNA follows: TGCAGCGTTGTTAACCCCGCCAGGAACACTGAAGCTTTCTTT.

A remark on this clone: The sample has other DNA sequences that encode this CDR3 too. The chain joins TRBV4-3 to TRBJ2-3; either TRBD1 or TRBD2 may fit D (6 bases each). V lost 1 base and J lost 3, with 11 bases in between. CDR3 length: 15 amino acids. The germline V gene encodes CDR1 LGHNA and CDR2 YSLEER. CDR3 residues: CASSQGRGGTDTQYF. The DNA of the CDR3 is TGCGCCAGCAGCCAAGGGCGAGGGGGGACAGATACGCAGTATTTT.

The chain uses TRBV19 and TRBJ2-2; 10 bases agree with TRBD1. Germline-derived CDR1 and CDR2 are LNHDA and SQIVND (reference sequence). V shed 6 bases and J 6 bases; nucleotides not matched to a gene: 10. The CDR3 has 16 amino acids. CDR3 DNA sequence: TGTGCCAGTAGCCAACGCGACAGGGGGCGGGCCGGGGAGCTGTTTTTT. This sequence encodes CASSQRDRGRAGELFF.

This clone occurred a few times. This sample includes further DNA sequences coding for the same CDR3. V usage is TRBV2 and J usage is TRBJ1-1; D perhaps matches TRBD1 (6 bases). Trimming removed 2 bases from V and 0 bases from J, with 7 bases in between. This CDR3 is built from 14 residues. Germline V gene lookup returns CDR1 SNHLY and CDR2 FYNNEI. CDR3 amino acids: CASSEQGMNTEAFF. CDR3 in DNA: TGTGCCAGCAGTGAACAGGGGATGAACACTGAAGCTTTCTTT.

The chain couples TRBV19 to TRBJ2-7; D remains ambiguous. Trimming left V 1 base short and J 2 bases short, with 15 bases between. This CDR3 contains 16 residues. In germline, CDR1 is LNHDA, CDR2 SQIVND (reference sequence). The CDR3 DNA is TGTGCCAGTAGTATAGTCGCAGGTCGTAAAACCTACGAGCAGTACTTC. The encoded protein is CASSIVAGRKTYEQYF.

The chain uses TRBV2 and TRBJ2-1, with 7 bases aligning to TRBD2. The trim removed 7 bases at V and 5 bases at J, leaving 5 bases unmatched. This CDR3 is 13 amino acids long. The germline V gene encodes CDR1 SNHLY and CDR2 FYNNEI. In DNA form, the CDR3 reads TGTGCCAGCATGGCGGGGGTCAACAATGAGCAGTTCTTC. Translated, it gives CASMAGVNNEQFF.

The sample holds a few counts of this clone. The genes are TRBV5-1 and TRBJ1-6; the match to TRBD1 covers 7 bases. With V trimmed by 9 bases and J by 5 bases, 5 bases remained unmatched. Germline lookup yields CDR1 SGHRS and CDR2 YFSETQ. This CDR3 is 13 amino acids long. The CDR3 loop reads CATRTGDNSPLHF. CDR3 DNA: TGCGCCACCAGGACAGGAGATAATTCACCCCTCCACTTT.

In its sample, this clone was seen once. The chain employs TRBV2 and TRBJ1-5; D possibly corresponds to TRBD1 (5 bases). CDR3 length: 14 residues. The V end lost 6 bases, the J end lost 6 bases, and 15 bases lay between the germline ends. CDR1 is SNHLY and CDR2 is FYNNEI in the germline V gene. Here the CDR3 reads CASSQTAILQPQHF. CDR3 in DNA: TGTGCCAGCAGCCAGACAGCTATACTTCAGCCCCAGCATTTT.

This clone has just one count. CDR3 protein: CASATDNYGYTF. The CDR3 DNA reads as TGCGCCAGCGCGACAGATAACTATGGCTACACCTTC. This sequence joins TRBV5-1 and TRBJ1-2; weak D call: TRBD1 (5 bases). Germline V lookup: CDR1 SGHRS, CDR2 YFSETQ. Trimming took off 7 bases at V and 1 base at J, with 8 bases between the two ends. This CDR3 has 12 amino acids.

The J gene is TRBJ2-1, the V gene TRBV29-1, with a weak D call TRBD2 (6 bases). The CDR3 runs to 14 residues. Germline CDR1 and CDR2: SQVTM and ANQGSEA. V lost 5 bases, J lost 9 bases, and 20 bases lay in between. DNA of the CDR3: TGCAGCGTTAATCCCCCGGGAGATGAAGTTGAGCAGTTCTTC. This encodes CSVNPPGDEVEQFF.

In DNA form, the CDR3 reads TGCGCCAGCAGCCAAGATGGAGGGAGGATCAGGCAAGAGACCCAGTACTTC. This encodes CASSQDGGRIRQETQYF. The chain has TRBV4-1 and TRBJ2-5, with D maybe TRBD2 (6 bases). CDR3 length: 17 amino acids. V was pared by 0 bases and J by 2 bases, with 16 bases between. CDR1 is MGHRA and CDR2 is YSYEKL in the germline V gene.

The CDR3 bases are TGCGCCAGCAGCTTGGCCCCGGGCGGAGCGTACCAAGAGACCCAGTACTTC. This encodes CASSLAPGGAYQETQYF. The chain employs TRBV5-1 and TRBJ2-5; D call uncertain. The CDR3 extends over 17 amino acids. Germline CDR1 SGHRS, CDR2 YFSETQ. V was pared by 0 bases and J by 0 bases, with 15 bases between.

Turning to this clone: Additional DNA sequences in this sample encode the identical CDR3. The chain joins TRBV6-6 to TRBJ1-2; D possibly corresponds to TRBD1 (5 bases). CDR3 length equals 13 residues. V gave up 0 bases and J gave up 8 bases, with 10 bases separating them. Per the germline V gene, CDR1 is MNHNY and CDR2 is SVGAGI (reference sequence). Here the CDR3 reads CASSYSEGYGYTF. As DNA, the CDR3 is TGTGCCAGCAGTTACTCGGAGGGGTACGGCTACACCTTC.

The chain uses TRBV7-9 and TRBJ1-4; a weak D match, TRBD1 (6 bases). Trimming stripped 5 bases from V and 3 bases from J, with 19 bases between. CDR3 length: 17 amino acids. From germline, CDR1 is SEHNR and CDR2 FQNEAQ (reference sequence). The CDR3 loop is CASSPGAGALANEKLFF. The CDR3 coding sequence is TGTGCCAGCAGCCCCGGGGCAGGGGCGTTGGCTAATGAAAAACTGTTTTTT.

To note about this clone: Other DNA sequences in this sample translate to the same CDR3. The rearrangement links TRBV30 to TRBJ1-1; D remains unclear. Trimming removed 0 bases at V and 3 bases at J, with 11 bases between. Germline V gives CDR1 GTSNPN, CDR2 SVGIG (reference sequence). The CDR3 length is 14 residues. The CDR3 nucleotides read TGTGCCTGGAGTGTAAGAGGAAGGGACACTGAAGCTTTCTTT. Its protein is CAWSVRGRDTEAFF.

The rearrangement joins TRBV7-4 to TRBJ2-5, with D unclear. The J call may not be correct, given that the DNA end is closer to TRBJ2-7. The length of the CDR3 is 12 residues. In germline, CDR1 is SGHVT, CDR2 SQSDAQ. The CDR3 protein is CASSPPTYEQYF. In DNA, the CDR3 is TGTGCCAGCAGCCCCCCTACCTACGAGCAGTACTTC.

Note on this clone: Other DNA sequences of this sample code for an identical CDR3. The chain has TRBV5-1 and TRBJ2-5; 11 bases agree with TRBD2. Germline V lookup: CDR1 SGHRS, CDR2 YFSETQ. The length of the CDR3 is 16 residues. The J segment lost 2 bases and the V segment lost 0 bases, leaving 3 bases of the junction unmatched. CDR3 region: CASSLGLAGGQETQYF. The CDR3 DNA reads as TGCGCCAGCAGCTTGGGTCTAGCGGGGGGTCAAGAGACCCAGTACTTC.

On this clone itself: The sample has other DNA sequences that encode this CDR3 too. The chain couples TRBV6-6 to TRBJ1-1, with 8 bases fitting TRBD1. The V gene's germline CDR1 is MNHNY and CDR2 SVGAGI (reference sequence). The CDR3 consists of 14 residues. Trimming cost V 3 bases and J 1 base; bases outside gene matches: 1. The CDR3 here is CASSYQGANTEAFF. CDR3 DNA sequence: TGTGCCAGCAGTTATCAGGGGGCGAACACTGAAGCTTTCTTT.

DNA of the CDR3: TGCGCCAGCAGTCAAGCCAAATCCGGGTACCAAGAGACCCAGTACTTC. Its protein product is CASSQAKSGYQETQYF. The J gene is TRBJ2-5, the V gene TRBV23-1; D remains unclear. TRBV23-1 qualifies as an ORF whose function is uncertain. This CDR3 is 16 amino acids long. V was clipped by 2 bases and J by 0 bases, with 13 bases between them.

The CDR3, as DNA: TGTGCCAGCAGCGCCGGGACAGGGGAAAGGAATGAGCAGTTCTTC. Translated, it gives CASSAGTGERNEQFF. This rearrangement joins TRBV21-1 to TRBJ2-1; the table calls TRBD1, which could not be checked here. TRBV21-1 is reported as a pseudogene. This CDR3 is 15 amino acids long.

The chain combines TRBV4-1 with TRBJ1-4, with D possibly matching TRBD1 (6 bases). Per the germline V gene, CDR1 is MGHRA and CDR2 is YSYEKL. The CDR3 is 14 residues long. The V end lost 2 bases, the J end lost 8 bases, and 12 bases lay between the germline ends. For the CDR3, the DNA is TGCGCCAGCAGCCAACTGGGGGGCGGCGAAAAACTGTTTTTT. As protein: CASSQLGGGEKLFF.

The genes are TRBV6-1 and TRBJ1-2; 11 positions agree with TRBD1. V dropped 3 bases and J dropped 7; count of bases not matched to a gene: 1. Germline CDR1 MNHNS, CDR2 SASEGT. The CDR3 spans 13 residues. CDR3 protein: CASSEGQGVGYTF. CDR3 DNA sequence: TGTGCCAGCAGTGAGGGACAGGGGGTTGGCTACACCTTC.

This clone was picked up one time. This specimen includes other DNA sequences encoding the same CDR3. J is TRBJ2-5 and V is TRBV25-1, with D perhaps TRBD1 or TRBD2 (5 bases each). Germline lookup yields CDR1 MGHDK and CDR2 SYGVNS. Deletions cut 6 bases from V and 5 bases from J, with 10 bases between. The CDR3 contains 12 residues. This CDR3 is CASSEGLETQYF. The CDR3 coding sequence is TGTGCCAGCAGCGAGGGGCTGGAGACCCAGTACTTC.

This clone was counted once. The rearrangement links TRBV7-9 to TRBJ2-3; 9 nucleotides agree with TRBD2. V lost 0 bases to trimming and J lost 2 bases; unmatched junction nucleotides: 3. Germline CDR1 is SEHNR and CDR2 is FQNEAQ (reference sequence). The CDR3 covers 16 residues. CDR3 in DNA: TGTGCCAGCAGCTTAGCCCCTAGCGGGGTCACAGATACGCAGTATTTT. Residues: CASSLAPSGVTDTQYF.